These 32 T cell receptor beta chains came from one sample sequenced in a study of Ad26.COV2.S vaccination and SARS-CoV-2 variants. As for treatment: about 20 received Ad26.COV2.S at low or high dose, single or two shots; several received placebo; per-sample allocation not given. Specimens were obtained on day 63 following the first vaccine or placebo injection. Clones were sequenced by immunoSEQ multiplex PCR, and TCRdb holds only the in-frame ones, with some missing. The table has approximately 500,000 clones, roughly 87% seen once. The sequencing here drew on peripheral blood, taken in a trial of Ad26.COV2.S vaccine versus placebo. These receptor sequences come from a person between 18 and 65 years old who received the Ad26.COV2.S COVID-19 vaccine or a placebo.

The rearrangement uses TRBV20-1 and TRBJ1-1; D gene uncertain. With 2 bases removed from V and 5 bases from J, the gap between germline ends came to 6 bases. From germline, CDR1 is DFQATT and CDR2 SNEGSKA (reference sequence). The CDR3 has 11 amino acids. The CDR3 region has the DNA TGCAGTGCTAGATCGGTTACTGAAGCTTTCTTT. Translating it yields CSARSVTEAFF.

The chain couples TRBV9 to TRBJ2-1; TRBD1 agrees at 8 bases. From germline, CDR1 is SGDLS and CDR2 YYNGEE. This CDR3 spans 13 amino acids. J was trimmed by 9 bases and V by 4 bases; bases with no gene match: 6. The CDR3 DNA reads as TGTGCCAGCAGCATACTAACAGGGGGTGAGCAGTTCTTC. Translating it yields CASSILTGGEQFF.

The sample holds a few counts of this clone. This chain links TRBV29-1 with TRBJ2-7; maybe TRBD1 (6 bases). The CDR3 spans 13 residues. With 4 bases removed from V and 2 bases from J, the gap between germline ends came to 12 bases. Germline CDR1 is SQVTM and CDR2 is ANQGSEA. The CDR3 DNA reads as TGCAGCGTTGTTGTTTCAGGGGCCTACGAGCAGTACTTC. Protein sequence: CSVVVSGAYEQYF.

V is TRBV5-6 and J is TRBJ2-2, with D unresolved. The V gene's germline CDR1 is SGHDT and CDR2 YYEEEE. The CDR3 spans 15 residues. Trimming left V 7 bases short and J 6 bases short, with 19 bases between. CDR3 amino acids: CASAYLKGPAGELFF. DNA for the CDR3: TGTGCCAGCGCCTATTTAAAGGGCCCGGCCGGGGAGCTGTTTTTT.

The chain has TRBV16 and TRBJ1-2; D might be TRBD1 (5 bases). Trimming pared 3 bases from V and 1 base from J, leaving 9 bases between. The length of the CDR3 is 14 residues. Germline V gene data show CDR1 as KGHSY and CDR2 as FQNENV. The CDR3 region is CASSHRGDNYGYTF. In DNA, the CDR3 is TGTGCCAGCAGCCATCGGGGGGATAACTATGGCTACACCTTC. Together with reference TRBV16 and TRBJ1-2, the CDR3 gives the full variable domain: GEEVAQTPKHLVRGEGQKAKLYCAPIKGHSYVFWYQQVLKNEFKFLISFQNENVFDETGMPKERFSAKCLPNSPCSLEIQATKLEDSAVYFCASSHRGDNYGYTFGSGTRLTVV.

The V and J genes are TRBV6-2 or TRBV6-3 and TRBJ1-5; 8 bases map to TRBD1. Per germline, CDR1 MNHEY and CDR2 SVGEGT. CDR3 length: 14 residues. J was trimmed by 5 bases and V by 6 bases; bases with no gene match: 6. The CDR3 DNA is TGTGCCAGCAGCCCGGGACAGGAATATCAGCCCCAGCATTTT. Encoded protein: CASSPGQEYQPQHF.

In this sample, this clone turned up once. The CDR3 protein is CASSFGRLPRADLYNEQFF. For the CDR3, the DNA is TGCGCCAGCAGCTTTGGACGCCTCCCCCGGGCGGACCTTTACAATGAGCAGTTCTTC. This chain uses TRBV5-1 with TRBJ2-1; no reliable D call. Germline-derived CDR1 and CDR2 are SGHRS and YFSETQ. This CDR3 spans 19 amino acids. V lost 2 bases and J lost 4, with 25 bases in between. The full variable domain, rest sourced from reference TRBV5-1 and TRBJ2-1, is KAGVTQTPRYLIKTRGQQVTLSCSPISGHRSVSWYQQTPGQGLQFLFEYFSETQRNKGNFPGRFSGRQFSNSRSEMNVSTLELGDSALYLCASSFGRLPRADLYNEQFFGPGTRLTVL.

This clone turned up a few times. The gene calls are TRBV5-1 and TRBJ2-7; 10 bases fit TRBD2. There are 18 residues in the CDR3. J was trimmed by 4 bases and V by 4 bases; bases with no gene match: 17. Germline assignment: CDR1 SGHRS and CDR2 YFSETQ. The CDR3 DNA is TGCGCCAGCAGCCTCCGAGCACGGCTAGCGGGAGTTAAGTACGAGCAGTACTTC. It codes for CASSLRARLAGVKYEQYF.

This chain links TRBV13 with TRBJ2-7; TRBD1 matches 8 bases. Germline loops: CDR1 PRHDT, CDR2 FYEKMQ (reference sequence). The CDR3 has 16 amino acids. V lost 0 bases to trimming and J lost 1 base; unmatched junction nucleotides: 5. CDR3 residues: CASSLGGGQGSYEQYF. The CDR3, as DNA: TGTGCCAGCAGCTTAGGGGGTGGACAGGGTTCCTACGAGCAGTACTTC.

The chain recombines TRBV30 with TRBJ2-7; D not certain. V lost 0 bases to trimming and J lost 6 bases, with 15 bases between them. Germline V lookup: CDR1 GTSNPN, CDR2 SVGIG (reference sequence). The CDR3 is 14 amino acids. In DNA, the CDR3 is TGTGCCTGGAGTGTTCTAGATTTATCGGGCGAGCAGTACTTC. This gives the protein CAWSVLDLSGEQYF.

The chain links TRBV10-3 to TRBJ2-7; 7 bases are a match to TRBD2. Trimming cost V 7 bases and J 0 bases; bases outside gene matches: 6. This CDR3 is 14 amino acids long. Germline V gives CDR1 ENHRY, CDR2 SYGVKD. The CDR3 DNA reads as TGTGCCATCACCGATCGGGGGGTCTCCTACGAGCAGTACTTC. Protein product: CAITDRGVSYEQYF.

The chain links TRBV9 to TRBJ2-6; D gene unclear. Germline V CDR1 and CDR2: SGDLS, YYNGEE. The CDR3 extends over 18 amino acids. Trimming took off 4 bases at V and 0 bases at J, with 17 bases between the two ends. The CDR3 spells CASSHNQEPSSGANVLTF. The CDR3 DNA sequence: TGTGCCAGCAGCCATAATCAGGAACCCAGCTCTGGGGCCAACGTCCTGACTTTC.

The rearrangement joins TRBV10-3 to TRBJ2-1; no reliable D call. Germline CDR1 reads ENHRY; CDR2 reads SYGVKD. The CDR3 is 11 residues long. V dropped 6 bases and J dropped 8 bases, with 8 bases sitting between them. CDR3 region: CAIRLGDEQFF. The CDR3, as DNA: TGTGCCATCAGGCTGGGCGATGAGCAGTTCTTC.

In DNA form, the CDR3 reads TGTGCCAGCAGCCCTGGGGGGAGCGGGAGGGGTTTTAGGGACAATGAGCAGTTCTTC. This gives the protein CASSPGGSGRGFRDNEQFF. This sequence joins TRBV4-2 and TRBJ2-1; 10 nucleotides agree with TRBD2. CDR3 size: 19 residues. CDR1 is LGHNA and CDR2 is YNFKEQ in the germline V gene. The V and J ends lost 4 bases and 5 bases, in that order; junction bases with no gene match: 17.

The chain links TRBV5-4 to TRBJ2-7; 8 bases match TRBD1. This CDR3 comprises 15 residues. V shed 0 bases, J shed 3 bases, and the junction held 5 bases outside the gene matches. Per germline, CDR1 SGHNT and CDR2 YYREEE (reference sequence). This CDR3 is CASSLVGQGNYEQYF. The CDR3 nucleotides are TGTGCCAGCAGCTTGGTCGGACAGGGAAACTACGAGCAGTACTTC.

The V and J genes are TRBV24-1 and TRBJ1-2, with D possibly TRBD1 on 5 matching bases. V lost 4 bases to trimming and J lost 8 bases, with 10 bases between them. Germline CDR1 is KGHDR and CDR2 is SFDVKD. CDR3 length: 12 residues. This CDR3 reads CATSESRDGYTF. In nucleotides, the CDR3 is TGTGCCACCAGTGAATCCAGGGACGGCTACACCTTC.

The chain employs TRBV27 and TRBJ1-6; D remains unclear. Germline values: CDR1 MNHEY, CDR2 SMNVEV (reference sequence). The CDR3 loop spans 14 amino acids. V gave up 7 bases and J gave up 9 bases, with 16 bases separating them. CDR3 bases: TGTGCCAGCACAACCGTTAAGGAAAGTTCACCCCTCCACTTT. Residues: CASTTVKESSPLHF.

This clone was seen a handful of times. This sample includes further DNA sequences coding for the same CDR3. The chain recombines TRBV9 with TRBJ2-3, with D unresolved. The CDR3 is 15 amino acids. CDR1 SGDLS and CDR2 YYNGEE come from the germline V gene. Trimming removed 0 bases from V and 0 bases from J, with 8 bases in between. The DNA of the CDR3 is TGTGCCAGCAGCGTAGGGGTGGGGAGCACAGATACGCAGTATTTT. This sequence encodes CASSVGVGSTDTQYF.

The J gene is TRBJ1-2, the V gene TRBV7-9, with 8 bases aligning to TRBD1. Trimming took 2 bases from V and 4 from J; bases not matched to a gene: 0. This CDR3 is built from 13 residues. From germline, CDR1 is SEHNR and CDR2 FQNEAQ (reference sequence). The CDR3 coding sequence is TGTGCCAGCAGCTTACAGGGGGCCTATGGCTACACCTTC. This sequence encodes CASSLQGAYGYTF.

The chain carries TRBV5-6 and TRBJ2-2, with 9 bases lining up with TRBD1. The CDR3 has 14 residues. J was trimmed by 6 bases and V by 3 bases; bases with no gene match: 3. From germline, CDR1 is SGHDT and CDR2 YYEEEE. CDR3 nucleotides: TGTGCCAGCAGCTGGGGACAGGGTGCCGGGGAGCTGTTTTTT. This encodes CASSWGQGAGELFF.

The chain couples TRBV5-8 to TRBJ2-2; D gene unclear. V lost 0 bases, J lost 4 bases, and 7 bases lay in between. This CDR3 comprises 14 residues. The germline CDR1 and CDR2 sequences are SGHTS and YDEGEE. The DNA for the CDR3 is TGTGCCAGCAGCTTGGGACGGCGCACCGGGGAGCTGTTTTTT. Protein: CASSLGRRTGELFF.

This chain uses TRBV6-2 or TRBV6-3 with TRBJ1-5; the match to TRBD1 covers 8 bases. The CDR3 contains 17 residues. CDR1 is MNHEY, CDR2 SVGEGT, per germline. V shed 3 bases and J 5 bases; nucleotides not matched to a gene: 12. For the CDR3, the DNA is TGTGCCAGCAGTTATAGCTTCCCGGACAGGGTTTATCAGCCCCAGCATTTT. Translation: CASSYSFPDRVYQPQHF.

This clone was detected only a few times. V usage is TRBV29-1 and J usage is TRBJ1-1; D perhaps matches TRBD1 (5 bases). The germline CDR1 and CDR2 sequences are SQVTM and ANQGSEA. CDR3 size: 12 residues. The V end was cut by 6 bases, the J end by 1 base, with 9 bases between. The CDR3: CSVPGGNTEAFF. CDR3 sequence (DNA): TGCAGCGTCCCGGGGGGGAACACTGAAGCTTTCTTT.

The CDR3 nucleotides are TGTGCCAGCAGCTTAGCCGGAGGGGACTACAATGAGCAGTTCTTC. The encoded protein is CASSLAGGDYNEQFF. The chain has TRBV7-2 and TRBJ2-1; maybe TRBD2 (6 bases). The ends were cut back, 0 bases at V and 3 bases at J, with 9 bases in the middle. Germline V lookup: CDR1 SGHTA, CDR2 FQGNSA. The CDR3 consists of 15 residues.

This clone showed up just a few times. V gene TRBV27 combines with J gene TRBJ2-3, with 10 bases that match TRBD1. The CDR3 has 15 amino acids. Losses at the gene ends were 5 bases for V and 6 bases for J; bases not matched to a gene: 8. The germline V gene encodes CDR1 MNHEY and CDR2 SMNVEV (reference sequence). In DNA form, the CDR3 reads TGTGCCAGCAGTAATGGGGACAGGGGATCCGATACGCAGTATTTT. It encodes CASSNGDRGSDTQYF.

DNA of the CDR3: TGTGCCAGCTCGCAAGTCGGCGAGCAGTACTTC. It specifies CASSQVGEQYF. This chain uses TRBV18 with TRBJ2-7; D not resolved. The CDR3 consists of 11 residues. Germline CDR1 reads KGHSH; CDR2 reads LQKENI. V dropped 6 bases and J dropped 6 bases, with 9 bases sitting between them.

The chain recombines TRBV9 with TRBJ2-5; D perhaps matches TRBD1 (5 bases). CDR3 size: 14 residues. The germline CDR1 and CDR2 sequences are SGDLS and YYNGEE. Between the trimmed V and J ends, which lost 0 bases and 3 bases, there was a span of 9 bases. The CDR3 nucleotides are TGTGCCAGCAGCGTAGGGGTAGGGGAAGAGACCCAGTACTTC. It encodes CASSVGVGEETQYF.

This rearrangement joins TRBV5-8 to TRBJ1-6; 11 bases map to TRBD1. From germline, CDR1 is SGHTS and CDR2 YDEGEE. This CDR3 contains 18 residues. With V trimmed by 6 bases and J by 6 bases, 14 bases remained unmatched. CDR3 in amino acids: CASNVVRTGGSGNSPLHF. CDR3 sequence (DNA): TGTGCCAGCAACGTAGTCCGGACAGGGGGCTCTGGTAATTCACCCCTCCACTTT.

This clone was picked up a small number of times. V gene TRBV2 combines with J gene TRBJ1-1; 7 nucleotides agree with TRBD1. Trimming cost V 2 bases and J 8 bases; bases outside gene matches: 17. This CDR3 is 17 amino acids long. Germline lookup yields CDR1 SNHLY and CDR2 FYNNEI. CDR3 protein: CASSEQGTQGIRVEAFF. The CDR3 bases are TGTGCCAGCAGTGAACAGGGGACACAGGGGATTAGGGTAGAAGCTTTCTTT.

V usage is TRBV3-1 (or the pseudogene TRBV3-2) and J usage is TRBJ2-5, with a tentative D call TRBD2 (5 bases). CDR1 is LGHDT and CDR2 is YNNKEL in the germline V gene (reference sequence). This CDR3 contains 14 residues. Trimming stripped 0 bases from V and 5 bases from J, with 10 bases between. The CDR3 reads CASSQDPGLETQYF. The CDR3 DNA follows: TGTGCCAGCAGCCAAGACCCGGGATTGGAGACCCAGTACTTC.

This chain links TRBV4-3 with TRBJ1-5; the D is unclear. The CDR3 has 14 amino acids. CDR1 and CDR2 (germline): LGHNA, YSLEER. V dropped 3 bases and J dropped 7 bases, with 13 bases sitting between them. The CDR3 here is CASSQKVGGQPQHF. DNA of the CDR3: TGCGCCAGCAGCCAGAAGGTGGGAGGGCAGCCCCAGCATTTT.

The chain carries TRBV28 and TRBJ2-5; D gene ambiguous. Between the trimmed V and J ends, which lost 5 bases and 2 bases, there was a span of 18 bases. The V gene's germline CDR1 is MDHEN and CDR2 SYDVKM. The CDR3 loop spans 16 amino acids. The CDR3 reads CASSDGVASRQETQYF. The CDR3 DNA sequence: TGTGCCAGCAGTGATGGTGTGGCTAGTCGGCAAGAGACCCAGTACTTC.